One T cell receptor beta chain is described in this entry. The data originate from a study of blood T cell repertoires in COVID-19. In the original analysis: Cell counts per sample came from amplifying reference gene primers. Data came from immunoSEQ multiplex PCR; TCRdb stores just in-frame clones and leaves some out. The V and J calls and clone size come from that table; D and trimming were worked out from the DNA. The repertoire consists of more than 350,000 clones, with 87% occurring once and the leading ten covering roughly 10%. Per germline, CDR1 SGHNT and CDR2 YYREEE (reference sequence). The CDR3 spans 14 residues. With 4 bases removed from V and 3 bases from J, the gap between germline ends came to 11 bases.

This clonotype originated in a woman in her twenties or thirties with COVID-19, enrolled during active disease. The sequencing input was peripheral blood. This chain links TRBV5-4 with TRBJ2-1, with no clear D. The CDR3 region is CASSKTGGYNEQFF. CDR3 DNA: TGTGCCAGCAGCAAAACCGGCGGCTACAATGAGCAGTTCTTC.